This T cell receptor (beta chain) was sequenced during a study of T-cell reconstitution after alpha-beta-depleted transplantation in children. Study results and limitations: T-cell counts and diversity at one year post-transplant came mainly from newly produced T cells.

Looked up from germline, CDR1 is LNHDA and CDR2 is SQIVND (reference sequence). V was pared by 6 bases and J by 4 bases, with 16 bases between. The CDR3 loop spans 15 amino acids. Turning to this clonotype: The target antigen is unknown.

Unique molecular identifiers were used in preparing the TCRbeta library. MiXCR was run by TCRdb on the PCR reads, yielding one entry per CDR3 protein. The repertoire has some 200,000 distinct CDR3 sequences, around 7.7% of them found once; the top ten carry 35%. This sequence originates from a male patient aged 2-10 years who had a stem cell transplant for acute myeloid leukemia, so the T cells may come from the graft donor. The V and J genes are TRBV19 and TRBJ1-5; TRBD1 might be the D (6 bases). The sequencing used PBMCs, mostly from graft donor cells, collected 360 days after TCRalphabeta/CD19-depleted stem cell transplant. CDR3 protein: CASSPGQLLNQPQHF. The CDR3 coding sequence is TGTGCCAGTAGCCCGGGACAACTCTTGAATCAGCCCCAGCATTTT.